This paragraph reports one TCR beta chain. What this receptor recognizes is not known. The input lacks base qualities; no much larger clone sits a single base away. The protocol used for the library was the immunoSEQ multiplex PCR assay. The immuneACCESS repertoire file appears here via TCRdb, limited to in-frame rearrangements. These files lack a portion of the clones; in checked studies, under half of the deficit traces to unresolved V genes, and the cause of the others is not known. Here the sample has some 120,000 clones; roughly 95% occur a single time. Together, the top ten hold over 0.35% of the sample. The data derive from a study of T cell changes during pregnancy in multiple sclerosis (dated by TCRdb to between 2018 and 2021). For context, the study as a whole: The study looked at changes in the T cell repertoire across pregnancy in women with multiple sclerosis.

The CDR3 runs 17 residues from the cysteine to the phenylalanine. The read is trimmed to its CDR3 DNA, 51 bases read in frame from base 1. CDR1 and CDR2 (SNHLY, FYNNEI) derive from the germline V gene. V gives up 0 bases and J gives up 0 bases, and the segment between their germline ends measures 12 bases. The starting material was peripheral blood, obtained after pregnancy. Recombination joined TRBV2 with TRBJ1-5, with the identity of the D gene unclear. The sequence was obtained from a female donor with multiple sclerosis, enrolled in a pregnancy study. The bases read TGTGCCAGCAGTGAAGCTGCACAAAACCCTAGCAATCAGCCCCAGCATTTT. It translates to CASSEAAQNPSNQPQHF.